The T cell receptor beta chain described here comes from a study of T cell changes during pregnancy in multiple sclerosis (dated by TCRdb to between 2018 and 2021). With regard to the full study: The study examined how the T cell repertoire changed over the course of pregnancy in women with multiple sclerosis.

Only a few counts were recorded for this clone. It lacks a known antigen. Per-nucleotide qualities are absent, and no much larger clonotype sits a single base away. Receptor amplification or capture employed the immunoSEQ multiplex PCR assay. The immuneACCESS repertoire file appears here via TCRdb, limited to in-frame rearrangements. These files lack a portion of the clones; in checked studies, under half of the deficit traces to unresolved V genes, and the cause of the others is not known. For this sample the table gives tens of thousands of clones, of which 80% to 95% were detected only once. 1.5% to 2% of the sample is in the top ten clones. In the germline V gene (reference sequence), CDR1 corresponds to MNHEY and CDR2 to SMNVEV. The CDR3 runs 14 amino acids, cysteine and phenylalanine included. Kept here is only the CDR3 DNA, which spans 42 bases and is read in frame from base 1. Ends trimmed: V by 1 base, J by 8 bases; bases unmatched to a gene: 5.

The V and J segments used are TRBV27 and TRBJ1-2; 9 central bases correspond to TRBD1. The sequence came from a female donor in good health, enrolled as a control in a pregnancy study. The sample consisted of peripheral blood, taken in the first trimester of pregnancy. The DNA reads TGTGCCAGCAGTTTATTGGGACAGGGCGTCGGCTACACCTTC. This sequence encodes CASSLLGQGVGYTF.